This TCR beta chain stems from a study of T cell responses to AZD1222 COVID-19 vaccine. About the study: The analysis combined second doses at about 4 or about 12 weeks. Points from the study as a whole: After two AZD1222 doses, spike-specific TCR breadth and depth rose versus day 0. In all cases, repertoires were sampled only after the peak T cell response.

The junction had 18 bases not matched to a gene; V was cut back by 4 bases and J by 3 bases. The CDR3 totals 21 residues. Germline values: CDR1 LGHDT, CDR2 YNNKEL (reference sequence). In the case of this clone: Antigen specificity is unknown.

Clones were read by immunoSEQ multiplex PCR, and TCRdb kept only the in-frame ones, dropping some. The repertoire holds some 100,000 clones, with around 90% as singletons. The sequencing used peripheral blood, collected on day 0 of AZD1222 vaccination. The chain links TRBV3-1 (or the pseudogene TRBV3-2) to TRBJ2-1; 13 bases line up with TRBD2. This clonotype was sampled from an adult in good health. The CDR3 is CASSRQRALAGGLGYYNEQFF. For the CDR3, the DNA is TGTGCCAGCAGCCGACAAAGAGCACTAGCGGGAGGGCTCGGCTACTACAATGAGCAGTTCTTC.